Sequencing of this TCR beta chain was carried out in a study of cytotoxic CD8 clonotypes in ibrutinib-treated CLL (dated by TCRdb to about 2021). About the investigation overall: The cohort was composed of about 10 relapsed/refractory and fewer than 16 treatment-naive patients; IGHV unmutated status was identified in some 17 patients. Responses were partial in around 25 patients and complete in 2; after median about 5.5 years follow-up, about 14 stayed in remission and 12 progressed. Cryopreserved peripheral blood mononuclear cells were obtained prior to treatment, at the time of response, and at either disease progression or sustained remission. All remission and progressive disease samples were collected while patients were still receiving ibrutinib. Of the 90 or so participants in the trial, roughly 26 had longitudinal samples available. Samples at response were collected after a median of 12 months of treatment, with a range of about 6 to 36 months. Samples averaged about 260,000 productive templates and some 96,000 productive rearrangements.

A MiSeq instrument was used for deep resolution sequencing, which targeted depths ranging from 1 in 1 million up to 1 in 200,000 T cells, with coverage averaging 10x for each clonotype. The immunoSEQ hsTCRB Kit was used to generate TCR beta libraries. The paper's processing steps were these. The data were analyzed with ImmunoSEQ Analyzer and ImmunoSEQ Data Assistant, and V, D and J gene assignments followed IMGT definitions. Clonality was computed as one minus normalized Shannon entropy of productive rearrangement frequencies, ranging from 0 to 1. Only overrepresented clonotypes making up at least 0.05% of the repertoire of each patient were included in the public clonotype analysis. Repertoires from some 14 age-matched healthy donors in immuneACCESS were used as clonality controls. The table was pulled from immuneACCESS by TCRdb, which kept in-frame rearrangements only. Such tables lose some clones; where checked, under half of the loss comes from unresolved V genes, and the rest has no known cause. The D gene and trimming were derived from the DNA, and the V and J assignments and clone size from that table. The sample table lists about 270,000 clones, approximately 76% of them with a count of one. About 6% of the sample lies in the top ten.

The germline V gene supplies CDR1 SNHLY and CDR2 FYNNEI. The CDR3, from cysteine to phenylalanine, totals 18 residues. Solely the CDR3 DNA is kept, with 54 bases framed from the first base. Trimming takes 0 bases from V and 0 bases from J, and the germline ends sit 15 bases apart. General conclusions and limits of the study: Public clonotypes were found to be uncommon and were observed to contract or remain stable during treatment; the increase in clonality was shown to reflect expansion of private clonotypes at ibrutinib response. Sampling times were not matched between sustained-remission and progressing patients, and lymph node repertoires were not studied. Baseline clonality was found to be higher than that of age-matched healthy donors and was strongly correlated with circulating CD8+ T-cell counts. An increase in clonality was observed at ibrutinib response, with clonality remaining stable during sustained remission and falling back toward baseline at progression.

This clone was seen only a few times. This clone's antigen is unknown. Nothing much larger sits one base from this clone, and base qualities are not available. Reading the label with the study, this specimen's time point is: progressive disease on ibrutinib. For TCR beta library preparation, 1.5 to 2.5 micrograms of genomic DNA were extracted from the cryopreserved PBMCs. Longitudinal blood samples from CLL patients on ibrutinib monotherapy underwent high-throughput TCR beta sequencing. The patients took part in an open-label, single-center phase 2 trial of ibrutinib monotherapy. The sample was PBMCs, taken at disease progression, from a patient treated with ibrutinib. The source of this sequence is a human donor with chronic lymphocytic leukemia. This chain joins TRBV2 to TRBJ1-3; confidence is insufficient to name the D gene. The CDR3 reads CASSEASGYRDSGNTIYF. The DNA is as follows: TGTGCCAGCAGTGAAGCATCGGGGTATCGGGACTCTGGAAACACCATATATTTT.